Described below is a single TCR beta chain sequence and its context. This clonotype has only a few counts. The antigen it binds to is not known. There are no base qualities to consult, and no much larger clone falls within one base. This sample is part of a study of T-cell memory formation after mild COVID-19 (dated by TCRdb to the early 2020s). About the full investigation: TCR sequence clusters from the two donors were found to be largely donor specific. T-cell clones expanding and contracting after mild COVID-19 in two donors were tracked by longitudinal TCRalpha and TCRbeta repertoire sequencing. The cohort comprised two young, previously healthy adult volunteers, one female and one male. Overall study results and their limits: Contracting CD4+ clones appeared mostly in the CM and EM memory subsets, whereas CD8+ clones were enriched in EMRA. Some responding clones were detected in pre-infection memory, which suggested that pre-existing cross-reactive memory T cells had joined the SARS-CoV-2 response. SARS-CoV-2 specificity was not confirmed for the second-wave clones peaking on day 37. The study included only two mild cases, and larger cohorts that include severe cases with pre-infection samples were judged to be necessary. From day 15 to 85, contracting clones showed balanced CD4/CD8 phenotypes, whereas a second wave of clones that expanded from day 15 to 37 leaned towards CD4+.

The CDR3 has 15 amino acids, counting the end cysteine and phenylalanine. CDR3 DNA only is kept here, 45 bases in frame from base 1. From a lookup of the germline V gene (reference sequence), CDR1 and CDR2 are SGHNT and YYREEE. The trim is 2 bases for V and 3 bases for J, with a gap of 14 bases between the germline ends. Sequencing took place on an Illumina NovaSeq 6000. TCRalpha and TCRbeta cDNA libraries were constructed by 5'RACE with constant-segment primers, with sample barcodes and unique molecular identifiers being introduced. Trizol reagent was used to extract RNA from every sample. The libraries were amplified in two PCR steps, and the second step added a second sample barcode and Illumina TruSeq adapters. Sequencing of the libraries was done on an Illumina NovaSeq, producing 2 x 150 bp paired-end reads. As for how the authors treated the data: Reads were demultiplexed and collapsed into UMI-guided consensus sequences with migec v1.2.7. Using mixcr v2.1.11, the UMI consensuses were aligned to TRA and TRB V and J templates and assembled into clonotypes. Clonotypes were classified as expanded or contracted when called significant by both edgeR and NoisET, with noise models trained on biological replicates. For edgeR calls, the thresholds were a false discovery rate-adjusted p below 0.01 and a log2 fold-change of 1. PCA with hierarchical clustering of max-normalized trajectories of the 1000 most abundant clonotypes was used as exploratory dynamics analysis. Each responding clone was given a CD4 or CD8 phenotype based on the CD4+ and CD8+ repertoires, which had been sequenced separately. The public reads were run again by TCRdb, first through fastp at Q25 and then through MiXCR, and only productive beta chains were kept. Identical CDR3 protein sequences are pooled into one entry, listed with their most common genes and DNA. TCRdb's processing, not the authors' own work, is the source of the V and J calls. Counted in this sample were under 650,000 distinct CDR3 sequences; more than 15% of them appeared once. The ten largest clones add up to 12% of the sample.

Ficoll-Paque density gradient centrifugation was used to isolate PBMCs. Sequencing was done on a sample of PBMCs or a T cell subset sorted from them (not recorded which). This sequence originates from an adult woman who had mild COVID-19 (a few samples of this study predate the infection). The sample titles of this study are shuffled in the database, so cell type and time point are left out; the donor was told from shared clones. The rearrangement combines TRBV5-4 with TRBJ1-1, with the D gene call left open. The CDR3 here reads CASSLWVVEDTEAFF. The DNA sequence reads TGTGCCAGCAGCTTATGGGTTGTTGAGGACACTGAAGCTTTCTTT.